Sequencing of this TCR beta chain was carried out in a study of cytomegalovirus exposure and HLA in healthy donors. Study-wide points: HLA-A and HLA-B allele assignments for most subjects were reportedly predicted accurately using TCR beta sequences. Prior analysis indicated that the majority of TCR beta V segments exhibited productivity approximately 87% or approximately 30% of the time.

The CDR3 runs 17 residues. CDR1 and CDR2 (germline): MNHEY, SMNVEV (reference sequence). V was pared by 5 bases and J by 6 bases, with 12 bases of the junction left unmatched. On this clone itself: As yet, its antigen is unknown.

The primer mix had 60 Vbeta and 13 Jbeta primers. Original data processing: The count from a later analysis was some 76 million unique TCR beta chains, some 10 million of them shared. Generated by immunoSEQ multiplex PCR, the TCRdb table keeps only in-frame clones and is missing some. V and J calls plus clone size are reproduced from that table; the DNA served to infer D and trimming. The sample comprises around 120,000 clones, more than 60% of which are singletons, and around 4.2% rests with the top ten. The sample was PBMCs. This clonotype was sampled from a woman aged 40 to 55 in good health and CMV-seronegative. V gene TRBV27 combines with J gene TRBJ2-3; 12 bases fit TRBD2. This CDR3 is CASSPGLAGSPTDTQYF. The CDR3 bases are TGTGCCAGCAGTCCCGGACTAGCGGGGAGCCCCACCGATACGCAGTATTTT.